The 17 T cell receptor beta chains reported below all come from one sample, sequenced in a study of T cell responses to AZD1222 COVID-19 vaccine. TCRdb keeps only in-frame clones here, not all; method: immunoSEQ multiplex PCR. The data show roughly 79,000 clones, 92% seen once. Sequencing used peripheral blood, obtained on day 0 of MenACWY control vaccination. The origin of the receptors is an adult in good health.

The chain recombines TRBV5-1 with TRBJ1-1; D gene uncertain. This CDR3 has 13 residues. Germline V gene sequence: CDR1 SGHRS, CDR2 YFSETQ. Between the trimmed V and J ends, which lost 5 bases and 0 bases, there was a span of 8 bases. CDR3 in DNA: TGCGCCAGCAGTCTAGTCATGAACACTGAAGCTTTCTTT. The encoded protein is CASSLVMNTEAFF.

CDR3 residues: CASSPYRPGVSYEQYF. The CDR3 DNA sequence: TGTGCCAGCAGCCCCTACCGCCCGGGCGTCTCCTACGAGCAGTACTTC. The chain recombines TRBV7-2 with TRBJ2-7; no clear D gene. Germline assignment: CDR1 SGHTA and CDR2 FQGNSA. V was clipped by 5 bases and J by 0 bases, with 17 bases between them. CDR3 length: 16 amino acids.

V gene TRBV3-1 (or the pseudogene TRBV3-2) combines with J gene TRBJ2-7; 8 nucleotides agree with TRBD2. The V gene end was trimmed by 4 bases and the J gene end by 4 bases; junction bases not matched to a gene: 9. CDR1 LGHDT and CDR2 YNNKEL come from the germline V gene (reference sequence). The CDR3 runs 15 residues. Written as DNA, the CDR3 is TGTGCCAGCAGCCCAGGGGCCCAGCGGGAGTACGAGCAGTACTTC. Amino acid sequence: CASSPGAQREYEQYF.

The rearrangement links TRBV18 to TRBJ2-3, with 11 bases fitting TRBD1. Germline V gene lookup returns CDR1 KGHSH and CDR2 LQKENI. This CDR3 is built from 14 residues. V lost 6 bases to trimming and J lost 3 bases; unmatched junction nucleotides: 2. Here the CDR3 reads CASSRDRGTDTQYF. CDR3 nucleotide sequence: TGTGCCAGCTCGCGGGACAGGGGGACAGATACGCAGTATTTT. Filled out from reference TRBV18 and TRBJ2-3, the complete variable domain reads NAGVMQNPRHLVRRRGQEARLRCSPMKGHSHVYWYRQLPEEGLKFMVYLQKENIIDESGMPKERFSAEFPKEGPSILRIQQVVRGDSAAYFCASSRDRGTDTQYFGPGTRLTVL.

The rearrangement links TRBV5-1 to TRBJ2-7; D possibly uses TRBD1 or TRBD2 (6 bases each). Deletions cut 0 bases from V and 3 bases from J, with 19 bases between. Germline CDR1 and CDR2: SGHRS and YFSETQ. CDR3 length: 17 residues. CDR3 nucleotide sequence: TGCGCCAGCAGCTTGGTCCAGGGGAGGCTATCAGTCTACGAGCAGTACTTC. This gives the protein CASSLVQGRLSVYEQYF. Variable domain in full (rest from reference TRBV5-1 and TRBJ2-7): KAGVTQTPRYLIKTRGQQVTLSCSPISGHRSVSWYQQTPGQGLQFLFEYFSETQRNKGNFPGRFSGRQFSNSRSEMNVSTLELGDSALYLCASSLVQGRLSVYEQYFGPGTRLTVT.

The chain couples TRBV5-4 to TRBJ2-3, with TRBD2 matching 8 bases. Per germline, CDR1 SGHNT and CDR2 YYREEE (reference sequence). V lost 4 bases and J lost 0; bases outside the gene matches: 7. This CDR3 spans 16 amino acids. Here the CDR3 reads CASSGPRLASTDTQYF. CDR3 in DNA: TGTGCCAGCAGCGGACCCAGACTAGCGAGCACAGATACGCAGTATTTT.

The chain is built from TRBV7-6 and TRBJ1-3; no clear D. The CDR3 is 16 amino acids. The V gene's germline CDR1 is SGHVS and CDR2 FNYEAQ. V lost 4 bases, J lost 0 bases, and 13 bases lay in between. The CDR3 bases are TGTGCCAGCAGCTCCCGGACGGGAGCCTCTGGAAACACCATATATTTT. Encoded protein: CASSSRTGASGNTIYF.

The V call is TRBV27, the J call TRBJ2-7; no definite D call. Germline V lookup: CDR1 MNHEY, CDR2 SMNVEV (reference sequence). CDR3 length: 14 amino acids. Trimming left V 6 bases short and J 7 bases short, with 19 bases between. CDR3 in DNA: TGTGCCAGCAGGGGGTTGCAGCTCTCGAGGGAGCAGTACTTC. Protein sequence: CASRGLQLSREQYF.

The chain recombines TRBV28 with TRBJ2-4, with a tentative D call TRBD2 (6 bases). Trimming pared 4 bases from V and 3 bases from J, leaving 13 bases between. The V gene's germline CDR1 is MDHEN and CDR2 SYDVKM. This CDR3 is 15 amino acids long. The CDR3 DNA reads as TGTGCCAGCAGTTCGGGAGCGGAGAACAAAAACATTCAGTACTTC. It encodes CASSSGAENKNIQYF.

With regard to this clone: The DNA is omitted, as the CDR3 cannot be located on it reliably, and the CDR3 follows TCRdb's listing. The chain joins TRBV4-3 to TRBJ2-1; TRBD2, the table's D call, was not compared with the DNA. The CDR3 is 16 amino acids long, termini counted. The germline V gene has CDR1 LGHNA and CDR2 YSLEER. CDR3 sequence reads: CASSQVGGGAPLGKFF.

The chain has TRBV11-1 and TRBJ2-7; tentatively, D is TRBD1 or TRBD2 (6 bases each). The CDR3 sequence is 15 residues long. Germline V gene lookup returns CDR1 SGHAT and CDR2 FQDESV (reference sequence). Trimming pared 3 bases from V and 5 bases from J, leaving 17 bases between. In DNA form, the CDR3 reads TGTGCCAGCAGCTTGGGGGCGCGGGATGTCCACGAGCAGTACTTC. Translating it yields CASSLGARDVHEQYF. The entire variable domain, with the rest obtained from reference TRBV11-1 and TRBJ2-7, is as follows: EAEVAQSPRYKITEKSQAVAFWCDPISGHATLYWYRQILGQGPELLVQFQDESVVDDSQLPKDRFSAERLKGVDSTLKIQPAELGDSAMYLCASSLGARDVHEQYFGPGTRLTVT.

This clone was recorded only once. The rearrangement links TRBV6-2 or TRBV6-3 to TRBJ2-3; D ambiguous. Germline CDR1 is MNHEY and CDR2 is SVGEGT. The ends were cut back, 4 bases at V and 6 bases at J, with 8 bases in the middle. This CDR3 region has 12 residues. CDR3 sequence: CASSSTFDTQYF. DNA of the CDR3: TGTGCCAGCAGTTCGACCTTTGATACGCAGTATTTT.

This chain uses TRBV28 with TRBJ1-1, with a tentative D call TRBD1 (5 bases). V lost 4 bases to trimming and J lost 3 bases, with 12 bases between them. CDR1 is MDHEN, CDR2 SYDVKM, per germline. The CDR3 runs to 14 residues. CDR3 in amino acids: CASSSPRQYTEAFF. The CDR3 coding sequence is TGTGCCAGCAGTTCACCCCGACAGTACACTGAAGCTTTCTTT.

The chain carries TRBV24-1 and TRBJ2-1; D gene ambiguous. Deletions cut 0 bases from V and 5 bases from J, with 7 bases between. Germline CDR1 and CDR2: KGHDR and SFDVKD. The CDR3 sequence is 14 residues long. The CDR3 here is CATSDLTGDNEQFF. CDR3 DNA: TGTGCCACCAGTGATTTGACCGGCGACAATGAGCAGTTCTTC.

This rearrangement joins TRBV3-1 (or the pseudogene TRBV3-2) to TRBJ1-3; 11 nucleotides line up with TRBD1. Germline loops: CDR1 LGHDT, CDR2 YNNKEL (reference sequence). V lost 1 base, J lost 8 bases, and 10 bases stayed unmatched. The CDR3 has 17 amino acids. The CDR3 coding sequence is TGTGCCAGCAGCCAAGCCTATGAGGGACAGGGGGTATACACCATATATTTT. This translates into CASSQAYEGQGVYTIYF.

V is TRBV16 and J is TRBJ2-7; a weak D match, TRBD1 (5 bases). Germline assignment: CDR1 KGHSY and CDR2 FQNENV. V lost 0 bases and J 3 bases, leaving 6 bases between the germline ends. This CDR3 is 13 amino acids long. This CDR3 is CASSQSGDYEQYF. The CDR3 nucleotides are TGTGCCAGCAGCCAATCAGGGGACTACGAGCAGTACTTC.

The chain's CDR3 is CASSLAGREQYF. CDR3 nucleotides: TGTGCCAGCAGTTTAGCGGGGCGAGAGCAGTACTTC. The chain recombines TRBV28 with TRBJ2-7; the D gene is possibly TRBD2 (6 bases). Germline-derived CDR1 and CDR2 are MDHEN and SYDVKM. Trimming shortened V by 2 bases and J by 7 bases, and 9 bases separated the two germline ends. The CDR3 is 12 amino acids.